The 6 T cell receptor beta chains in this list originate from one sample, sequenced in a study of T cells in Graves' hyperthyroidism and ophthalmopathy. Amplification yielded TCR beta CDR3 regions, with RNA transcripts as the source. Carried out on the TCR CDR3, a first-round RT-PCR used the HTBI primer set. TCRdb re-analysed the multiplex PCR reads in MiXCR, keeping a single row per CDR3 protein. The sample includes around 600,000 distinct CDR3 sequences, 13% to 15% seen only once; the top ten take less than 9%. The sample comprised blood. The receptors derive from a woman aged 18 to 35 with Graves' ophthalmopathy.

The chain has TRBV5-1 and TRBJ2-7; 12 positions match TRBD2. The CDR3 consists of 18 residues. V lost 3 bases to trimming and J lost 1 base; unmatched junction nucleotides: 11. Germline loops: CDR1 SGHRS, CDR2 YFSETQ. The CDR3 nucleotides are TGCGCCAGCAGCTGGGGATTCGGACTAGCGGGACGGTCCTACGAGCAGTACTTC. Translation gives CASSWGFGLAGRSYEQYF.

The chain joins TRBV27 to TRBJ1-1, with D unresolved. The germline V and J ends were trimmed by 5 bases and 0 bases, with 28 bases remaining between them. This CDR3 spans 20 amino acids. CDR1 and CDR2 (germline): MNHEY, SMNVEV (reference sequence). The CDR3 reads CASSEAGPRVIREVNTEAFF. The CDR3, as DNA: TGTGCCAGCAGTGAAGCCGGGCCCCGGGTTATTCGGGAAGTGAACACTGAAGCTTTCTTT.

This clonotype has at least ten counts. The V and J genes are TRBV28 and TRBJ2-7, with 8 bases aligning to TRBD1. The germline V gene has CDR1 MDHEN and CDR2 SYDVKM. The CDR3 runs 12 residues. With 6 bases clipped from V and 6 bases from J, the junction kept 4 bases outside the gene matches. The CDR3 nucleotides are TGTGCCAGCAGAATTACAGGGGGCGAGCAGTACTTC. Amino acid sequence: CASRITGGEQYF.

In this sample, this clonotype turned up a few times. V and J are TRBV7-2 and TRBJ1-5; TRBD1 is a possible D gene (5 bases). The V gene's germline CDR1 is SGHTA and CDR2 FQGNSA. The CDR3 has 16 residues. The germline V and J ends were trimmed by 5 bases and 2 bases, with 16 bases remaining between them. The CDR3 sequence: CASSRTGTSRNQPQHF. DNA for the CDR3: TGTGCCAGCAGCCGAACCGGGACCTCACGCAATCAGCCCCAGCATTTT.

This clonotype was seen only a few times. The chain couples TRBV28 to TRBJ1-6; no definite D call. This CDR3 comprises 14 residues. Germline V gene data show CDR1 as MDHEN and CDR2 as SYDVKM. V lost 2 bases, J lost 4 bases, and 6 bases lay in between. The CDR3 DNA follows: TGTGCCAGCAGTTTAGACCCTTATAATTCACCCCTCCACTTT. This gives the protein CASSLDPYNSPLHF.

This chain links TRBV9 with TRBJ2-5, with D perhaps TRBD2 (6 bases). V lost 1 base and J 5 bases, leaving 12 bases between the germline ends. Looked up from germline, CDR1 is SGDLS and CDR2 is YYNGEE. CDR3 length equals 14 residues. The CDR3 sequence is CASSVQGGTETQYF. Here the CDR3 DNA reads TGTGCCAGCAGCGTACAGGGCGGGACCGAGACCCAGTACTTC.